A single sample is the source of the 29 T cell receptor beta chains below, sequenced in a study of HIV-infected patients and healthy controls. Alpha and beta constant-region primers primed reverse transcription of around 0.5 ug RNA. Alpha and beta chain libraries were made separately by chain-specific third strand synthesis with multiplexing indices. TCRdb itself ran the 5' RACE reads through MiXCR, one entry per CDR3 protein. The sample lists approximately 10,000 distinct CDR3 sequences, around 8% seen once, with roughly 4% in the top ten. The repertoire came from unfractionated whole blood and reflected all unsorted peripheral T cells. What was sequenced was blood. The receptors derive from an adult in good health.

This clonotype was recorded a few times. CDR3 residues: CSAGGGGTEAFF. For the CDR3, the DNA is TGCAGTGCGGGGGGGGGCGGCACTGAAGCTTTCTTT. The chain is built from TRBV20-1 and TRBJ1-1, with D perhaps TRBD1 (6 bases). The CDR3 has 12 residues. The germline V gene encodes CDR1 DFQATT and CDR2 SNEGSKA (reference sequence). The germline V and J ends were trimmed by 6 bases and 4 bases, with 12 bases remaining between them.

This clonotype occurred a few times. J is TRBJ2-7 and V is TRBV3-1, with TRBD1 matching over 7 bases. The length of the CDR3 is 16 residues. Germline CDR1 reads LGHDT; CDR2 reads YNNKEL (reference sequence). V gave up 7 bases and J gave up 3 bases; unmatched junction bases: 15. CDR3 in amino acids: CASTLSTGLGNYEQYF. The CDR3 DNA reads as TGTGCCAGCACCCTATCGACAGGGCTGGGAAACTACGAGCAGTACTTC.

This clonotype was observed many times. J is TRBJ2-7 and V is TRBV2; the match to TRBD2 covers 8 bases. Germline CDR1 is SNHLY and CDR2 is FYNNEI. The CDR3 length is 15 residues. The V segment lost 6 bases and the J segment 0 bases; nucleotides outside the gene matches: 7. The CDR3 region has the DNA TGTGCCAGCAGGACACTAGCGGAGAGCTCCTACGAGCAGTACTTC. It encodes CASRTLAESSYEQYF.

Here the CDR3 reads CASRVDRADEQFF. The CDR3 region has the DNA TGCGCCAGCAGAGTAGACAGGGCCGATGAGCAGTTCTTC. The V call is TRBV5-1, the J call TRBJ2-1; 7 positions match TRBD1. J gave up 8 bases and V 5 bases, and 7 bases lay outside the gene matches. The length of the CDR3 is 13 residues. From germline, CDR1 is SGHRS and CDR2 YFSETQ.

This clonotype was found a few times. This chain joins TRBV5-4 and TRBJ2-5; a possible D gene is TRBD2 (6 bases). This CDR3 comprises 16 residues. The germline V gene has CDR1 SGHNT and CDR2 YYREEE (reference sequence). V was cut by 1 base and J by 1 base, with 14 bases left in between. CDR3 sequence: CASSLWGRRAQETQYF. The CDR3 DNA is TGTGCCAGCAGCTTGTGGGGTCGGAGGGCCCAAGAGACCCAGTACTTC. The full variable domain, its missing parts supplied by reference TRBV5-4 and TRBJ2-5, is ETGVTQSPTHLIKTRGQQVTLRCSSQSGHNTVSWYQQALGQGPQFIFQYYREEENGRGNFPPRFSGLQFPNYSSELNVNALELDDSALYLCASSLWGRRAQETQYFGPGTRLLVL.

There are many counts of this clonotype. The genes are TRBV20-1 and TRBJ2-5; 8 bases align to TRBD2. J lost 5 bases, V lost 0 bases, and 8 bases had no gene match. The CDR3 length is 15 residues. Germline assignment: CDR1 DFQATT and CDR2 SNEGSKA (reference sequence). The CDR3 DNA reads TGCAGTGCTAGAGATCTTGGTAGCGGGGTTGAGACCCAGTACTTC. This gives the protein CSARDLGSGVETQYF.

This clonotype is categorized as medium-sized (0.01 to 0.1%). The chain links TRBV20-1 to TRBJ2-5; 7 bases agree with TRBD2. Germline V CDR1 and CDR2: DFQATT, SNEGSKA (reference sequence). Trimming at V came to 0 bases and at J to 2 bases, leaving 9 bases not matched to a gene. CDR3 size: 16 residues. The CDR3 region has the DNA TGCAGTGCTAGAGATCTGGGCGGGGGAGCTCAAGAGACCCAGTACTTC. Protein product: CSARDLGGGAQETQYF.

This clonotype was observed at least ten times. The chain has TRBV6-2 or TRBV6-3 and TRBJ2-2; 7 bases match TRBD1. The CDR3 length is 14 residues. With V trimmed by 5 bases and J by 4 bases, 4 bases remained unmatched. The germline V gene has CDR1 MNHEY and CDR2 SVGEGT. In DNA form, the CDR3 reads TGTGCCAGCAGTCAGGGACAGAGCACCGGGGAGCTGTTTTTT. Translation: CASSQGQSTGELFF.

This clonotype was detected many times. This sequence joins TRBV10-2 and TRBJ2-7; D is uncertain. Trimming removed 9 bases at V and 3 bases at J, with 6 bases between. The CDR3 sequence is 10 residues long. Germline V gene data show CDR1 as WSHSY and CDR2 as SAAADI. The CDR3 nucleotides are TGCGCCAGGTCCGTCTACGAGCAGTACTTC. Translating it yields CARSVYEQYF.

By frequency in the sample, this clonotype is medium-sized. The genes are TRBV6-1 and TRBJ2-3; D is possibly TRBD2 (5 bases). The germline CDR1 and CDR2 sequences are MNHNS and SASEGT. The CDR3 runs to 17 residues. The V gene lost 2 bases and the J gene lost 0 bases, with 15 bases spanning the gap. CDR3 coding DNA: TGTGCCAGCAGTGAAATGCGGGCGTCACGGAGCACAGATACGCAGTATTTT. Its translation: CASSEMRASRSTDTQYF.

By share, this clonotype ranks as medium-sized. V and J are TRBV5-1 and TRBJ1-4; 9 positions match TRBD1. Germline lookup yields CDR1 SGHRS and CDR2 YFSETQ. The ends lost 4 bases at V and 7 bases at J; junction bases unmatched: 8. This CDR3 is built from 15 residues. The CDR3 spells CASSLAAQGAEKLFF. CDR3 DNA sequence: TGCGCCAGCAGCCTTGCGGCACAGGGGGCTGAAAAACTGTTTTTT.

This clonotype was recorded many times. V is TRBV19 and J is TRBJ1-1, with D possibly matching TRBD1 (6 bases). Between the trimmed V and J ends, which lost 8 bases and 7 bases, there was a span of 8 bases. In germline, CDR1 is LNHDA, CDR2 SQIVND (reference sequence). This CDR3 spans 10 amino acids. CDR3 coding DNA: TGTGCCAGTGGGGGGCTTGAAGCTTTCTTT. Its protein product is CASGGLEAFF.

By share of the sample, this clonotype is medium-sized. V is TRBV7-8 and J is TRBJ1-3; D is perhaps TRBD1 (6 bases). Between the trimmed V and J ends, which lost 1 base and 0 bases, there was a span of 10 bases. This CDR3 comprises 16 residues. CDR1 is SGHVS and CDR2 is FQNEAQ in the germline V gene. The CDR3 bases are TGTGCCAGCAGCTTAGGGACAGCAATCTCTGGAAACACCATATATTTT. Translation gives CASSLGTAISGNTIYF.

By share of the sample, this clonotype is medium-sized. The chain carries TRBV6-5 and TRBJ1-5; TRBD1 aligns across 7 bases. The junction had 6 bases not matched to a gene; V was cut back by 5 bases and J by 2 bases. This CDR3 is 15 amino acids long. Germline V gene lookup returns CDR1 MNHEY and CDR2 SVGAGI. CDR3 nucleotides: TGTGCCAGCAGTCCAAACAGGGGAGGCAATCAGCCCCAGCATTTT. This translates into CASSPNRGGNQPQHF.

The table lists this clonotype with many counts. The gene calls are TRBV29-1 and TRBJ2-5; 7 positions agree with TRBD1. Germline lookup yields CDR1 SQVTM and CDR2 ANQGSEA. V lost 8 bases to trimming and J lost 2 bases; unmatched junction nucleotides: 8. The CDR3 runs 13 residues. The CDR3 nucleotides are TGCAGCACGTGGGGGACAGAACAAGAGACCCAGTACTTC. Translating it yields CSTWGTEQETQYF.

Relative to its sample, this clonotype is medium-sized. The rearrangement uses TRBV2 and TRBJ1-4; D is undetermined. The CDR3 spans 13 residues. V was pared by 8 bases and J by 0 bases, with 7 bases between. Germline CDR1 reads SNHLY; CDR2 reads FYNNEI. This CDR3 is CASAAATNEKLFF. The CDR3 nucleotides are TGTGCCAGCGCTGCGGCAACTAATGAAAAACTGTTTTTT.

In this sample, this clonotype is medium-sized (0.01 to 0.1%). The J gene is TRBJ1-5, the V gene TRBV3-1; D remains ambiguous. Trimming cost V 2 bases and J 5 bases, with 19 bases left between them. The CDR3 is 17 residues long. The germline gives CDR1 LGHDT, CDR2 YNNKEL (reference sequence). The CDR3 spells CASSQPGEARRDQPQHF. In nucleotides, the CDR3 is TGTGCCAGCAGCCAACCTGGGGAGGCCAGAAGGGATCAGCCCCAGCATTTT.

This clonotype is medium-sized. The V and J genes are TRBV27 and TRBJ1-5, with D possibly matching TRBD1 (6 bases). CDR1 and CDR2 (germline): MNHEY, SMNVEV (reference sequence). Between the trimmed V and J ends, which lost 5 bases and 4 bases, there was a span of 15 bases. CDR3 length: 15 residues. The CDR3 sequence: CASSPLTGPNQPQHF. CDR3 DNA sequence: TGTGCCAGCAGTCCGCTGACAGGTCCGAATCAGCCCCAGCATTTT.

This clonotype was seen many times. This chain joins TRBV5-1 and TRBJ1-1; weak D call: TRBD1 (5 bases). Germline assignment: CDR1 SGHRS and CDR2 YFSETQ. V was cut by 0 bases and J by 0 bases, with 9 bases left in between. The CDR3 has 15 residues. DNA of the CDR3: TGCGCCAGCAGCTTGGACGGGGCAATGAACACTGAAGCTTTCTTT. Its protein product is CASSLDGAMNTEAFF.

This chain connects TRBV7-8 to TRBJ2-1; TRBD1 aligns across 7 bases. Trimming cost V 4 bases and J 7 bases; bases outside gene matches: 10. CDR1 and CDR2 from the germline V gene are SGHVS and FQNEAQ. The CDR3 runs 15 residues. CDR3 residues: CASSSLAGGLNEQFF. The CDR3 DNA reads TGTGCCAGCAGCTCCCTGGCAGGGGGATTGAATGAGCAGTTCTTC.

This clonotype is medium-sized by share. The chain employs TRBV6-5 and TRBJ1-5; the D gene is possibly TRBD1 (5 bases). Trimming pared 5 bases from V and 9 bases from J, leaving 14 bases between. Germline V lookup: CDR1 MNHEY, CDR2 SVGAGI. The CDR3 spans 13 residues. The CDR3, as DNA: TGTGCCAGCAGTCCGGGACCCCGTCGGCCCCAGCATTTT. Residues: CASSPGPRRPQHF.

In its sample, this clonotype was seen a few times. V is TRBV7-9 and J is TRBJ1-4; D is perhaps TRBD1 (6 bases). The CDR3 extends over 15 amino acids. Looked up from germline, CDR1 is SEHNR and CDR2 is FQNEAQ (reference sequence). V shed 4 bases and J shed 0 bases, with 9 bases lying between them. CDR3 sequence: CASSSGQTTNEKLFF. Written as DNA, the CDR3 is TGTGCCAGCAGCTCCGGACAGACAACTAATGAAAAACTGTTTTTT.

By frequency in the sample, this clonotype is medium-sized. V and J are TRBV11-2 and TRBJ1-3; D perhaps matches TRBD1 (6 bases). V dropped 5 bases and J dropped 0 bases, with 17 bases sitting between them. The CDR3 extends over 17 amino acids. Germline CDR1 SGHAT, CDR2 FQNNGV. The CDR3 sequence is CASSKTGFRISGNTIYF. CDR3 coding DNA: TGTGCCAGCAGCAAGACAGGTTTTAGAATCTCTGGAAACACCATATATTTT.

By its share, this clonotype is medium-sized (0.01 to 0.1%). The CDR3 nucleotides are TGCAGTGCTAGAGCCCTTATGAGGACAACTGGAAACACCATATATTTT. This sequence encodes CSARALMRTTGNTIYF. J is TRBJ1-3 and V is TRBV20-1; D may be TRBD1 (5 bases). V was clipped by 1 base and J by 2 bases, with 15 bases between them. This CDR3 has 16 residues. Germline CDR1 is DFQATT and CDR2 is SNEGSKA (reference sequence).

At least ten counts were recorded for this clonotype. J is TRBJ2-1 and V is TRBV7-2; 12 nucleotides line up with TRBD2. Trimming removed 5 bases from V and 7 bases from J; junction bases left unmatched: 6. The CDR3 covers 15 residues. Looked up from germline, CDR1 is SGHTA and CDR2 is FQGNSA. CDR3 amino acids: CASSTSSGGGNEQFF. The CDR3 DNA follows: TGTGCCAGCAGCACATCTAGCGGGGGGGGAAATGAGCAGTTCTTC.

There are many counts of this clonotype. The chain recombines TRBV10-3 with TRBJ2-1, with D possibly being TRBD2 (7 bases). From germline, CDR1 is ENHRY and CDR2 SYGVKD. The CDR3 is 13 residues long. Deletions cut 7 bases from V and 8 bases from J, with 15 bases between. CDR3 sequence: CAIKGGAFDEQFF. The DNA for the CDR3 is TGTGCCATCAAGGGGGGGGCGTTCGATGAGCAGTTCTTC.

This chain joins TRBV3-1 and TRBJ1-5, with D maybe TRBD1 (6 bases). Trimming stripped 2 bases from V and 2 bases from J, with 10 bases between. The CDR3 loop spans 15 amino acids. The germline V gene encodes CDR1 LGHDT and CDR2 YNNKEL (reference sequence). DNA for the CDR3: TGTGCCAGCAGCCAATTGACAGGAGGCAATCAGCCCCAGCATTTT. It translates to CASSQLTGGNQPQHF.

By share of the sample, this clonotype is medium-sized. V gene TRBV6-1 combines with J gene TRBJ1-5; D possibly corresponds to TRBD1 (5 bases). Germline V CDR1 and CDR2: MNHNS, SASEGT. V lost 6 bases, J lost 4 bases, and 16 bases lay in between. The CDR3 extends over 15 amino acids. CDR3 in DNA: TGTGCCAGCAGCTTAGACGGGGCGTCGAATCAGCCCCAGCATTTT. It is translated as CASSLDGASNQPQHF.

This sequence joins TRBV7-6 and TRBJ2-1; 10 bases match TRBD2. This CDR3 spans 17 amino acids. The trim removed 5 bases at V and 9 bases at J, leaving 16 bases unmatched. Germline V CDR1 and CDR2: SGHVS, FNYEAQ. In DNA, the CDR3 is TGTGCCAGCAGCCCTCTAGGAGGGAGCGGGGGGGAAAGTGAGCAGTTCTTC. Protein: CASSPLGGSGGESEQFF.